A single sample is the source of the 18 T cell receptor beta chains below, sequenced in a study of control samples from healthy donors and cancer patients. The repertoire was sequenced with immunoSEQ multiplex PCR; TCRdb's copy has only in-frame clones and lacks some. In the table there are under 450,000 clones, around 90% of which are singletons. The sample taken for sequencing was PBMCs. These receptors all stem from a man between 40 and 49 years old with head and neck cancer.

This clone has only one observation. The chain combines TRBV13 with TRBJ2-1; the D call may be TRBD1 or TRBD2 (6 bases each). The germline gives CDR1 PRHDT, CDR2 FYEKMQ (reference sequence). The CDR3 spans 19 residues. With 5 bases removed from V and 0 bases from J, the gap between germline ends came to 23 bases. CDR3 coding DNA: TGTGCCAGCAGCCCCCGGCTGGGGGGCGACGGTAGCTCCTACAATGAGCAGTTCTTC. Protein: CASSPRLGGDGSSYNEQFF.

The V gene is TRBV14, the J gene TRBJ1-1; D is unclear. This CDR3 region has 12 residues. V lost 5 bases and J lost 2, with 6 bases in between. The germline V gene has CDR1 SGHDN and CDR2 FVKESK. This chain's CDR3 is CASSTGNTEAFF. CDR3 bases: TGTGCCAGCAGCACGGGCAACACTGAAGCTTTCTTT.

The rearrangement joins TRBV19 to TRBJ1-3, with 8 bases fitting TRBD1. The CDR3 totals 16 residues. V lost 3 bases to trimming and J lost 0 bases; unmatched junction nucleotides: 4. In germline, CDR1 is LNHDA, CDR2 SQIVND (reference sequence). CDR3 nucleotide sequence: TGTGCCAGTAGTATTCCGACAGGGGTCTCTGGAAACACCATATATTTT. Translating it yields CASSIPTGVSGNTIYF. Supplemented by reference TRBV19 and TRBJ1-3, the full variable domain reads DGGITQSPKYLFRKEGQNVTLSCEQNLNHDAMYWYRQDPGQGLRLIYYSQIVNDFQKGDIAEGYSVSREKKESFPLTVTSAQKNPTAFYLCASSIPTGVSGNTIYFGEGSWLTVV.

V and J are TRBV7-2 and TRBJ2-7; 10 nucleotides align to TRBD1. The CDR3 extends over 15 amino acids. CDR1 is SGHTA and CDR2 is FQGNSA in the germline V gene. Trimming cost V 5 bases and J 3 bases; bases outside gene matches: 7. CDR3 in amino acids: CASSPTGTGVYEQYF. CDR3 DNA sequence: TGTGCCAGCAGCCCCACCGGGACAGGGGTCTACGAGCAGTACTTC.

The chain uses TRBV9 and TRBJ2-7, with TRBD2 matching over 11 bases. Germline V gene lookup returns CDR1 SGDLS and CDR2 YYNGEE. Trimming cost V 4 bases and J 4 bases; bases outside gene matches: 10. CDR3 length: 16 amino acids. CDR3 bases: TGTGCCAGCAGCCCAGGGGTCGTAGCGGGAGGGTACGAGCAGTACTTC. Translated: CASSPGVVAGGYEQYF.

The CDR3 nucleotides are TGTGCCAGCAGCTTAAATGGACTAGGTTCGTGGGGAGAGACCCAGTACTTC. This encodes CASSLNGLGSWGETQYF. The chain couples TRBV11-2 to TRBJ2-5, with 7 bases fitting TRBD2. The CDR3 runs to 17 residues. Germline V gives CDR1 SGHAT, CDR2 FQNNGV. V lost 2 bases and J lost 4; bases outside the gene matches: 13. The full variable domain, its missing parts supplied by reference TRBV11-2 and TRBJ2-5, is EAGVAQSPRYKIIEKRQSVAFWCNPISGHATLYWYQQILGQGPKLLIQFQNNGVVDDSQLPKDRFSAERLKGVDSTLKIQPAKLEDSAVYLCASSLNGLGSWGETQYFGPGTRLLVL.

The chain uses TRBV10-3 and TRBJ1-1, with D hard to call. V gave up 0 bases and J gave up 4 bases, with 24 bases separating them. Germline V gives CDR1 ENHRY, CDR2 SYGVKD. The CDR3 contains 19 residues. The CDR3 sequence is CAISESDGYNPQDGTEAFF. CDR3 DNA sequence: TGTGCCATCAGTGAGTCTGACGGGTACAACCCCCAGGACGGCACTGAAGCTTTCTTT.

The chain has TRBV7-2 and TRBJ2-5; maybe TRBD2 (6 bases). Germline lookup yields CDR1 SGHTA and CDR2 FQGNSA. The V gene lost 2 bases and the J gene lost 4 bases, with 11 bases spanning the gap. The CDR3 is 14 amino acids. The CDR3: CASSLREVAETQYF. As DNA, the CDR3 is TGTGCCAGCAGCTTAAGGGAGGTGGCAGAGACCCAGTACTTC.

J is TRBJ1-5 and V is TRBV19; D gene uncertain. Looked up from germline, CDR1 is LNHDA and CDR2 is SQIVND (reference sequence). The CDR3 covers 14 residues. V was trimmed by 3 bases and J by 3 bases, leaving 9 bases between them. CDR3 coding DNA: TGTGCCAGTAGTATGTCTGAGGTCAATCAGCCCCAGCATTTT. Translating gives CASSMSEVNQPQHF.

The rearrangement joins TRBV7-8 to TRBJ1-2, with 9 positions matching TRBD1. The CDR3 totals 16 residues. Trimming removed 0 bases from V and 5 bases from J; junction bases left unmatched: 7. From germline, CDR1 is SGHVS and CDR2 FQNEAQ. The DNA of the CDR3 is TGTGCCAGCAGCTTAGCGGGGGAGACAGGGGGATATGGCTACACCTTC. It codes for CASSLAGETGGYGYTF.

The chain uses TRBV28 and TRBJ1-3; 7 bases agree with TRBD1. The V and J ends lost 8 bases and 0 bases, in that order; junction bases with no gene match: 4. There are 14 residues in the CDR3. From germline, CDR1 is MDHEN and CDR2 SYDVKM. The CDR3 DNA is TGTGCCAGCGCCGACAGGGCCTCTGGAAACACCATATATTTT. Protein product: CASADRASGNTIYF.

In nucleotides, the CDR3 is TGTGCCACCAGTGACGACAGGGTTAGGGCTGAGCAGTTCTTC. Translation gives CATSDDRVRAEQFF. The genes are TRBV24-1 and TRBJ2-1, with 7 bases lining up with TRBD1. The CDR3 extends over 14 amino acids. The trim removed 4 bases at V and 9 bases at J, leaving 8 bases unmatched. Germline lookup yields CDR1 KGHDR and CDR2 SFDVKD.

This clone was picked up one time. CDR3 amino acids: CAWSWGTGIADEQFF. The CDR3 nucleotides read TGTGCCTGGAGTTGGGGGACAGGGATAGCGGATGAGCAGTTCTTC. This chain uses TRBV30 with TRBJ2-1, with TRBD1 matching 9 bases. This CDR3 is 15 amino acids long. From germline, CDR1 is GTSNPN and CDR2 SVGIG (reference sequence). V lost 2 bases, J lost 8 bases, and 10 bases stayed unmatched.

The chain links TRBV27 to TRBJ1-1; no firm D call. In germline, CDR1 is MNHEY, CDR2 SMNVEV (reference sequence). The CDR3 consists of 16 residues. The V gene lost 6 bases and the J gene lost 4 bases, with 21 bases spanning the gap. The CDR3 loop reads CASRDAPGLVGTEAFF. CDR3 DNA: TGTGCCAGCAGGGACGCTCCAGGTTTGGTTGGCACTGAAGCTTTCTTT.

The chain is built from TRBV12-5 and TRBJ2-2, with no clear D. Trimming removed 2 bases from V and 7 bases from J, with 8 bases in between. Germline V gene sequence: CDR1 LGHNT, CDR2 FRNRAP. The CDR3 covers 13 residues. The CDR3 loop is CASGLNSGGELFF. Written as DNA, the CDR3 is TGTGCTAGTGGTTTGAATTCGGGCGGGGAGCTGTTTTTT.

This clone was seen once. This sequence joins TRBV5-1 and TRBJ2-1; 11 bases are shared with TRBD1. V dropped 2 bases and J dropped 9; count of bases not matched to a gene: 13. The germline V gene has CDR1 SGHRS and CDR2 YFSETQ. There are 17 residues in the CDR3. This CDR3 reads CASSLIPGQGVESEQFF. The CDR3 nucleotides are TGCGCCAGCAGCTTAATTCCGGGACAGGGGGTTGAGAGTGAGCAGTTCTTC.

This chain connects TRBV27 to TRBJ1-5; tentatively, D is TRBD1 (6 bases). The ends were cut back, 6 bases at V and 4 bases at J, with 16 bases in the middle. The CDR3 runs 15 residues. CDR1 is MNHEY, CDR2 SMNVEV, per germline (reference sequence). CDR3 in DNA: TGTGCCAGCAGCTCAGGTCCAAGGGGGAATCAGCCCCAGCATTTT. Encoded protein: CASSSGPRGNQPQHF.

V is TRBV2 and J is TRBJ1-1, with no clear D. The V and J ends lost 6 bases and 4 bases respectively, with 3 bases between them. The CDR3 runs to 10 residues. CDR1 and CDR2 from the germline V gene are SNHLY and FYNNEI. Here the CDR3 reads CASRGTEAFF. The CDR3 coding sequence is TGTGCCAGCAGAGGCACTGAAGCTTTCTTT.